The 18 T cell receptor beta chains below come from one sample, sequenced in a study of CD4 T cells in relation to SARS-CoV-2 and coronaviruses. Unexposed donor CD4+ T cells date from about 2011-2018, before the COVID-19 pandemic. The cells were cultured for about ten days before CD4+ T cells were isolated. The table came from immunoSEQ multiplex PCR; TCRdb's copy has only in-frame clones and leaves some out. This sample carries tens of thousands of clones, around 72% of them seen once, and the ten largest clones take roughly an eighth. Their antigens remain unidentified. The sequenced sample was CD4+ T cells from PBMCs, cultured in vitro. The receptor source for this set is a human donor in good health.

This clone was observed a single time. The genes are TRBV11-3 and TRBJ2-2; possibly TRBD2 for D (7 bases). CDR3 size: 16 residues. Germline V gene data show CDR1 as SGHNT and CDR2 as YENEEA. V was pared by 5 bases and J by 3 bases, with 16 bases between. The CDR3 DNA is TGTGCCAGCAGCCCTCGCGGGGGCTACTACACCGGGGAGCTGTTTTTT. Its translation: CASSPRGGYYTGELFF.

This chain joins TRBV7-2 and TRBJ2-3; 9 nucleotides line up with TRBD2. This CDR3 has 16 amino acids. Germline CDR1 is SGHTA and CDR2 is FQGNSA. V lost 1 base to trimming and J lost 1 base; unmatched junction nucleotides: 3. The CDR3 nucleotides read TGTGCCAGCAGCTTAGGAGAGCGGGGGGGCACAGATACGCAGTATTTT. As protein: CASSLGERGGTDTQYF.

The J gene is TRBJ1-5, the V gene TRBV2, with D unresolved. The germline V gene encodes CDR1 SNHLY and CDR2 FYNNEI. The V and J ends lost 0 bases and 1 base respectively, with 7 bases between them. This CDR3 has 15 amino acids. CDR3 bases: TGTGCCAGCAGTGAAGCGCGAGGGAGCAATCAGCCCCAGCATTTT. Its translation is CASSEARGSNQPQHF. The entire variable domain, with the rest obtained from reference TRBV2 and TRBJ1-5, is as follows: EPEVTQTPSHQVTQMGQEVILRCVPISNHLYFYWYRQILGQKVEFLVSFYNNEISEKSEIFDDQFSVERPDGSNFTLKIRSTKLEDSAMYFCASSEARGSNQPQHFGDGTRLSIL.

This clone was counted a few times. The gene calls are TRBV12-3 or TRBV12-4 and TRBJ2-7; 9 nucleotides line up with TRBD1. V lost 6 bases and J lost 1; bases outside the gene matches: 1. The CDR3 is 13 amino acids. This chain's CDR3 is CASRGQGSYEQYF. The CDR3 bases are TGTGCCAGCAGAGGACAGGGGTCCTACGAGCAGTACTTC.

This clone was recorded once. This chain links TRBV18 with TRBJ2-7, with 10 bases identical to TRBD2. The junction had 4 bases not matched to a gene; V was cut back by 3 bases and J by 2 bases. CDR1 and CDR2 from the germline V gene are KGHSH and LQKENI. This CDR3 is 15 amino acids long. This chain's CDR3 is CASSPRTSGTYEQYF. The CDR3 region has the DNA TGTGCCAGCTCACCTCGGACTAGCGGCACCTACGAGCAGTACTTC. The whole variable domain, filled in from reference TRBV18 and TRBJ2-7, reads NAGVMQNPRHLVRRRGQEARLRCSPMKGHSHVYWYRQLPEEGLKFMVYLQKENIIDESGMPKERFSAEFPKEGPSILRIQQVVRGDSAAYFCASSPRTSGTYEQYFGPGTRLTVT.

The rearrangement joins TRBV3-1 (or the pseudogene TRBV3-2) to TRBJ1-1; no reliable D call. Trimming removed 7 bases from V and 2 bases from J, with 11 bases in between. Germline-derived CDR1 and CDR2 are LGHDT and YNNKEL (reference sequence). The CDR3 runs 13 residues. This chain's CDR3 is CASTRNLNTEAFF. In DNA, the CDR3 is TGTGCCAGCACCCGCAACCTTAACACTGAAGCTTTCTTT.

The gene calls are TRBV7-2 and TRBJ1-3; no clear D gene. The germline V and J ends were trimmed by 2 bases and 0 bases, with 17 bases remaining between them. The CDR3 covers 18 residues. The V gene's germline CDR1 is SGHTA and CDR2 FQGNSA. CDR3 residues: CASSLNPLGVFSGNTIYF. CDR3 sequence (DNA): TGTGCCAGCAGCTTAAACCCCTTGGGCGTATTCTCTGGAAACACCATATATTTT.

This clone has only one observation. This chain uses TRBV6-5 with TRBJ2-7; 8 bases fit TRBD1. CDR3 size: 15 residues. From germline, CDR1 is MNHEY and CDR2 SVGAGI. V lost 5 bases, J lost 2 bases, and 8 bases stayed unmatched. The CDR3: CASSPRTGLTYEQYF. The CDR3 DNA reads as TGTGCCAGCAGTCCAAGGACAGGGCTGACCTACGAGCAGTACTTC.

This clone came up once. This sequence joins TRBV4-3 and TRBJ2-5; 8 nucleotides line up with TRBD2. Germline CDR1 is LGHNA and CDR2 is YSLEER. Losses at the gene ends were 0 bases for V and 4 bases for J; bases not matched to a gene: 7. The CDR3 contains 16 residues. As DNA, the CDR3 is TGCGCCAGCAGCCAAGATCCGGCGGGAGGCGGAGAGACCCAGTACTTC. Protein product: CASSQDPAGGGETQYF.

For the CDR3, the DNA is TGTGCCAGCTCACCAGATGGGGGGAGTAGGGTCATTCAGTACTTC. This translates into CASSPDGGSRVIQYF. The V call is TRBV18, the J call TRBJ2-4, with D possibly TRBD2 on 6 matching bases. The CDR3 has 15 amino acids. In germline, CDR1 is KGHSH, CDR2 LQKENI. The V end was cut by 2 bases, the J end by 9 bases, with 17 bases between.

V and J are TRBV7-2 and TRBJ2-1; tentatively, D is TRBD1 (6 bases). V was shortened by 6 bases and J by 6 bases, with 15 bases between the two germline ends. Germline CDR1 SGHTA, CDR2 FQGNSA. This CDR3 has 14 residues. CDR3 sequence: CASSFSTGFNEQFF. CDR3 coding DNA: TGTGCCAGCAGTTTCTCGACAGGCTTCAATGAGCAGTTCTTC.

The gene calls are TRBV13 and TRBJ2-1, with 10 bases fitting TRBD2. CDR3 length: 14 residues. The trim removed 5 bases at V and 7 bases at J, leaving 5 bases unmatched. Germline V lookup: CDR1 PRHDT, CDR2 FYEKMQ (reference sequence). The CDR3 here is CASSTSGGANEQFF. The CDR3 region has the DNA TGTGCCAGCAGCACCAGCGGGGGGGCGAATGAGCAGTTCTTC. Using reference TRBV13 and TRBJ2-1 for the parts outside the CDR3, the full variable domain is AAGVIQSPRHLIKEKRETATLKCYPIPRHDTVYWYQQGPGQDPQFLISFYEKMQSDKGSIPDRFSAQQFSDYHSELNMSSLELGDSALYFCASSTSGGANEQFFGPGTRLTVL.

The rearrangement joins TRBV18 to TRBJ1-5; the D gene is possibly TRBD1 (5 bases). V was clipped by 6 bases and J by 4 bases, with 13 bases between them. The germline gives CDR1 KGHSH, CDR2 LQKENI. The CDR3 is 14 amino acids. In DNA form, the CDR3 reads TGTGCCAGCTCTCCCGACGGGGGTAATCAGCCCCAGCATTTT. Its protein is CASSPDGGNQPQHF.

The gene calls are TRBV3-1 (or the pseudogene TRBV3-2) and TRBJ2-3; 9 bases line up with TRBD2. The CDR3 is made up of 17 amino acids. The junction had 9 bases not matched to a gene; V was cut back by 0 bases and J by 5 bases. Germline CDR1 reads LGHDT; CDR2 reads YNNKEL (reference sequence). The CDR3, as DNA: TGTGCCAGCAGCCAAGATCTGGTAGCGGGGGCTGTAGATACGCAGTATTTT. Protein product: CASSQDLVAGAVDTQYF.

The table lists this clone with a few counts. The J gene is TRBJ2-3, the V gene TRBV27; 7 bases line up with TRBD1. Unmatched junction bases numbered 12, after V lost 3 bases and J lost 3 bases. CDR3 size: 17 residues. Germline CDR1 MNHEY, CDR2 SMNVEV (reference sequence). CDR3 coding DNA: TGTGCCAGCAGTTTCCGCGACCCCCGGGACAGAACAGATACGCAGTATTTT. The encoded protein is CASSFRDPRDRTDTQYF.

The chain has TRBV19 and TRBJ2-1; TRBD2 matches at 7 bases. V was clipped by 3 bases and J by 8 bases; unmatched bases: 10. Germline loops: CDR1 LNHDA, CDR2 SQIVND (reference sequence). The CDR3 totals 15 residues. CDR3 sequence: CASSMGTMFLYEQFF. The DNA of the CDR3 is TGTGCCAGTAGTATGGGGACTATGTTCTTATATGAGCAGTTCTTC.

The chain couples TRBV30 to TRBJ1-1, with 7 bases lining up with TRBD1. The CDR3 is made up of 14 amino acids. Germline V gene sequence: CDR1 GTSNPN, CDR2 SVGIG (reference sequence). V lost 4 bases to trimming and J lost 2 bases; unmatched junction nucleotides: 7. Here the CDR3 reads CAWNQGQSNTEAFF. The DNA of the CDR3 is TGTGCCTGGAACCAGGGACAGAGCAACACTGAAGCTTTCTTT.

This chain uses TRBV6-2 or TRBV6-3 with TRBJ2-2; 14 bases map to TRBD2. The CDR3 runs to 17 residues. The V gene's germline CDR1 is MNHEY and CDR2 SVGEGT. V was pared by 6 bases and J by 5 bases, with 8 bases of the junction left unmatched. The CDR3 protein is CASSPGTSGRGTGELFF. Written as DNA, the CDR3 is TGTGCCAGCAGCCCCGGGACTAGCGGGAGAGGAACCGGGGAGCTGTTTTTT.